This T cell receptor (beta chain) was documented in a study of glioma-infiltrating T cells after dendritic cell vaccination. Study-level background: The vaccine used monocyte-derived dendritic cells pulsed overnight with autologous tumor lysate. Study-wide findings and caveats: Higher pretreatment TIL content predicted longer progression-free time and survival.

V lost 0 bases to trimming and J lost 3 bases, with 12 bases between them. CDR1 and CDR2 from the germline V gene are MNHNY and SVGAGI (reference sequence). The CDR3 runs 16 residues. On this clone itself: Its cognate antigen is unknown.

The assay was immunoSEQ multiplex PCR, and TCRdb's table has in-frame clones only and misses some. The sample yields about 49,000 clones, 85% seen once. Fresh-frozen tumor tissue and more than two years of survival data were available for all. V gene TRBV6-6 combines with J gene TRBJ1-5, with no clear D. The input for sequencing was blood, taken before dendritic cell vaccination. This clonotype originated in a human donor with glioblastoma. The CDR3 nucleotides are TGTGCCAGCAGTTACTCGAAGAACGAACACAATCAGCCCCAGCATTTT. Translation gives CASSYSKNEHNQPQHF.